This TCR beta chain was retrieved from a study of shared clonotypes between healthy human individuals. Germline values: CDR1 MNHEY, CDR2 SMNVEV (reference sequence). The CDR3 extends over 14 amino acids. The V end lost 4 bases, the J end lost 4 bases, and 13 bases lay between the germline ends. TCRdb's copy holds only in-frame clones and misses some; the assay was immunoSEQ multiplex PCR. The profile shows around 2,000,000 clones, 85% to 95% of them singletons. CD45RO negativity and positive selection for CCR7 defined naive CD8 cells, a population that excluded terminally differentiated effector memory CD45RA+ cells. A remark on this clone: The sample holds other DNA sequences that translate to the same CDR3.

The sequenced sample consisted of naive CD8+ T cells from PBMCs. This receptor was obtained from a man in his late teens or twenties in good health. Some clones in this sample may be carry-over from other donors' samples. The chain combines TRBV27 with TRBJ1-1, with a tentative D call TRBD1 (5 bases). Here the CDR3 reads CASSWGGGITEAFF. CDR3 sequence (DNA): TGTGCCAGCAGTTGGGGCGGGGGGATCACTGAAGCTTTCTTT.